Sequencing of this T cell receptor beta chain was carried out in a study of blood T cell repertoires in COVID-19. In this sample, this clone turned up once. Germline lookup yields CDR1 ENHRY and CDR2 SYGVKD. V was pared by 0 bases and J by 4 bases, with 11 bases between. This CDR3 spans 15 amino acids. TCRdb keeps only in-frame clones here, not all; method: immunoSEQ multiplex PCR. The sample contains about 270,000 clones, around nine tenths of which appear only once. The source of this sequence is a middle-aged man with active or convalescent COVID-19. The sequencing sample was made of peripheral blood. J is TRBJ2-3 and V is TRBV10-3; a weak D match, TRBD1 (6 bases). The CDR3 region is CAISESTGKADTQYF. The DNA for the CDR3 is TGTGCCATCAGTGAGTCAACAGGGAAGGCAGATACGCAGTATTTT.